Each of the 31 T cell receptor beta chains below was sequenced from the same sample in a study of T cell changes during pregnancy in multiple sclerosis. Sequencing was performed with immunoSEQ multiplex PCR; in TCRdb, only in-frame clones are kept and a portion is missing. The data hold 50,000 or so clones, with 85% to 95% observed a single time. The source was CD8+ T cells from peripheral blood mononuclear cells, collected in the first trimester of pregnancy. The source is a female donor with multiple sclerosis, enrolled in a pregnancy study.

The chain joins TRBV28 to TRBJ2-3; D is perhaps TRBD1 (6 bases). CDR3 length equals 18 residues. Trimming removed 1 base at V and 6 bases at J, with 23 bases between. Germline CDR1 MDHEN, CDR2 SYDVKM. CDR3 amino acids: CASSLYTTGTWPLDTQYF. The CDR3 DNA reads TGTGCCAGCAGTTTATACACCACAGGGACCTGGCCCCTGGATACGCAGTATTTT.

For this clone: This sample also contains other DNA sequences that code for the same CDR3. J is TRBJ1-2 and V is TRBV27, with D hard to call. V was pared by 5 bases and J by 7 bases, with 14 bases between. CDR1 and CDR2 from the germline V gene are MNHEY and SMNVEV (reference sequence). This CDR3 comprises 13 residues. CDR3 in amino acids: CASSRGLLSGYTF. In DNA, the CDR3 is TGTGCCAGCAGTCGCGGCCTACTCTCTGGCTACACCTTC.

This rearrangement joins TRBV28 to TRBJ2-7; D remains ambiguous. Trimming shortened V by 1 base and J by 7 bases, and 11 bases separated the two germline ends. The CDR3 has 13 residues. Germline V CDR1 and CDR2: MDHEN, SYDVKM. CDR3 in DNA: TGTGCCAGCAGTTTATCGACACCCAATGAGCAGTACTTC. This sequence encodes CASSLSTPNEQYF.

The chain combines TRBV27 with TRBJ1-4, with TRBD1 matching 7 bases. CDR3 size: 14 residues. CDR1 is MNHEY, CDR2 SMNVEV, per germline (reference sequence). The junction had 8 bases not matched to a gene; V was cut back by 5 bases and J by 8 bases. CDR3 nucleotide sequence: TGTGCCAGCAGTCTGACAGGGCTTTTAGAAAAACTGTTTTTT. It is translated as CASSLTGLLEKLFF. Complete variable domain (other parts from reference TRBV27 and TRBJ1-4): EAQVTQNPRYLITVTGKKLTVTCSQNMNHEYMSWYRQDPGLGLRQIYYSMNVEVTDKGDVPEGYKVSRKEKRNFPLILESPSPNQTSLYFCASSLTGLLEKLFFGSGTQLSVL.

The chain couples TRBV4-1 to TRBJ2-7, with no clear D. The germline gives CDR1 MGHRA, CDR2 YSYEKL. This CDR3 has 13 residues. V was trimmed by 1 base and J by 0 bases, leaving 4 bases between them. CDR3 DNA sequence: TGCGCCAGCAGCCAAGTCGGCTCCTACGAGCAGTACTTC. Translated, it gives CASSQVGSYEQYF.

The CDR3 loop reads CASSVGGTDTQYF. The CDR3 DNA reads as TGTGCCAGCAGTGTCGGCGGAACAGATACGCAGTATTTT. The rearrangement joins TRBV2 to TRBJ2-3; D gene unclear. Germline lookup yields CDR1 SNHLY and CDR2 FYNNEI. V dropped 4 bases and J dropped 3 bases, with 8 bases sitting between them. The CDR3 runs 13 residues.

The rearrangement links TRBV7-9 to TRBJ2-5; 12 bases are a match to TRBD2. Trimming removed 8 bases from V and 5 bases from J; junction bases left unmatched: 9. The germline V gene has CDR1 SEHNR and CDR2 FQNEAQ (reference sequence). The CDR3 sequence is 15 residues long. This chain's CDR3 is CASPLAGGPGETQYF. DNA for the CDR3: TGTGCCAGCCCTCTAGCGGGAGGGCCAGGGGAGACCCAGTACTTC.

The chain uses TRBV28 and TRBJ2-1, with D possibly TRBD1 on 6 matching bases. This CDR3 is built from 17 residues. CDR1 and CDR2 from the germline V gene are MDHEN and SYDVKM. Deletions cut 5 bases from V and 1 base from J, with 18 bases between. CDR3 DNA: TGTGCCAGCAGTCCTGCCCCAGGGGTTGTGTCCTACAATGAGCAGTTCTTC. This gives the protein CASSPAPGVVSYNEQFF.

The gene calls are TRBV6-6 and TRBJ1-2; no clear D gene. This CDR3 is 14 amino acids long. Germline-derived CDR1 and CDR2 are MNHNY and SVGAGI (reference sequence). The germline V and J ends were trimmed by 2 bases and 7 bases, with 14 bases remaining between them. The CDR3 DNA sequence: TGTGCCAGCAGTTACGGGCAGGAGGTCGGTGGCTACACCTTC. This translates into CASSYGQEVGGYTF.

The chain uses TRBV11-2 and TRBJ2-1; D is unresolved. The germline CDR1 and CDR2 sequences are SGHAT and FQNNGV. The length of the CDR3 is 12 residues. Between the trimmed V and J ends, which lost 1 base and 13 bases, there was a span of 11 bases. CDR3 nucleotide sequence: TGTGCCAGCAGCTTAGGCGGCCTTGGACAGTTCTTC. It yields the protein CASSLGGLGQFF.

The chain employs TRBV4-1 and TRBJ2-7; a possible D gene is TRBD2 (5 bases). There are 13 residues in the CDR3. Trimming removed 5 bases at V and 5 bases at J, with 13 bases between. The germline V gene has CDR1 MGHRA and CDR2 YSYEKL. CDR3: CASSLGRRNEQYF. CDR3 DNA: TGCGCCAGCAGCTTGGGAAGGAGGAACGAGCAGTACTTC.

This rearrangement joins TRBV18 to TRBJ1-1; the match to TRBD1 covers 9 bases. Looked up from germline, CDR1 is KGHSH and CDR2 is LQKENI. There are 18 residues in the CDR3. The V gene end was trimmed by 1 base and the J gene end by 1 base; junction bases not matched to a gene: 10. This chain's CDR3 is CASSPRPGTGQQNTEAFF. CDR3 DNA: TGTGCCAGCTCACCACGACCCGGGACAGGGCAACAGAACACTGAAGCTTTCTTT. The full variable domain, in which reference TRBV18 and TRBJ1-1 provide the parts outside the CDR3, is NAGVMQNPRHLVRRRGQEARLRCSPMKGHSHVYWYRQLPEEGLKFMVYLQKENIIDESGMPKERFSAEFPKEGPSILRIQQVVRGDSAAYFCASSPRPGTGQQNTEAFFGQGTRLTVV.

This clone occurred once. CDR3 amino acids: CASSQEWTGHYYEQYF. CDR3 sequence (DNA): TGCGCCAGCAGCCAAGAATGGACAGGGCACTACTACGAGCAGTACTTC. This chain joins TRBV4-1 and TRBJ2-7, with 8 positions matching TRBD1. The CDR3 runs 16 residues. CDR1 is MGHRA, CDR2 YSYEKL, per germline. The junction had 7 bases not matched to a gene; V was cut back by 0 bases and J by 3 bases.

CDR3 nucleotide sequence: TGTGCCAGCAGCCAAGTCCCCGGAGAGACCCAGTACTTC. Translation gives CASSQVPGETQYF. The genes are TRBV4-2 and TRBJ2-5; no clear D gene. CDR1 and CDR2 from the germline V gene are LGHNA and YNFKEQ. This CDR3 has 13 amino acids. Trimming pared 1 base from V and 4 bases from J, leaving 7 bases between.

The chain carries TRBV29-1 and TRBJ2-7, with D possibly TRBD2 on 5 matching bases. Germline loops: CDR1 SQVTM, CDR2 ANQGSEA. With 6 bases removed from V and 1 base from J, the gap between germline ends came to 16 bases. This CDR3 has 14 residues. CDR3 region: CSVVASGSSYEQYF. DNA for the CDR3: TGCAGCGTCGTGGCCAGCGGAAGTTCCTACGAGCAGTACTTC.

The V and J genes are TRBV29-1 and TRBJ2-1; 14 bases are a match to TRBD2. Trimming cost V 1 base and J 4 bases; bases outside gene matches: 0. This CDR3 is 15 amino acids long. Germline V CDR1 and CDR2: SQVTM, ANQGSEA. CDR3 protein: CSVEGTSGGYNEQFF. In DNA form, the CDR3 reads TGCAGCGTTGAAGGGACTAGCGGGGGGTACAATGAGCAGTTCTTC.

This sequence joins TRBV5-6 and TRBJ2-7, with 7 positions matching TRBD1. Germline loops: CDR1 SGHDT, CDR2 YYEEEE. This CDR3 region has 14 residues. After removal of 6 bases from V and 2 bases from J, the junction contained 8 bases not matched to a gene. The CDR3 protein is CASTMGQTPYEQYF. The CDR3 DNA sequence: TGTGCCAGCACCATGGGACAGACGCCCTACGAGCAGTACTTC.

The gene calls are TRBV27 and TRBJ2-1; D gene uncertain. This CDR3 has 13 amino acids. Germline V gene lookup returns CDR1 MNHEY and CDR2 SMNVEV (reference sequence). Trimming left V 10 bases short and J 0 bases short, with 10 bases between. CDR3 sequence reads: CATGTSSYNEQFF. As DNA, the CDR3 is TGTGCCACCGGTACGAGCTCCTACAATGAGCAGTTCTTC.

The J gene is TRBJ1-1, the V gene TRBV30; no firm D call. Trimming left V 0 bases short and J 0 bases short, with 8 bases between. Germline loops: CDR1 GTSNPN, CDR2 SVGIG (reference sequence). The CDR3 contains 14 residues. The CDR3 coding sequence is TGTGCCTGGAGTGTACTCAGGCTGAACACTGAAGCTTTCTTT. Residues: CAWSVLRLNTEAFF.

The chain joins TRBV7-8 to TRBJ2-1; D unresolved. V was cut by 1 base and J by 0 bases, with 19 bases left in between. This CDR3 contains 19 residues. The germline CDR1 and CDR2 sequences are SGHVS and FQNEAQ. CDR3 loop: CASSLVNNLDWSSYNEQFF. For the CDR3, the DNA is TGTGCCAGCAGCTTAGTTAATAATCTCGACTGGAGCTCCTACAATGAGCAGTTCTTC.

This clone appeared a single time. This CDR3 reads CAIKDRAGYEQYF. Here the CDR3 DNA reads TGTGCCATCAAGGACAGGGCGGGCTACGAGCAGTACTTC. The V gene is TRBV27, the J gene TRBJ2-7, with 8 bases aligning to TRBD1. From germline, CDR1 is MNHEY and CDR2 SMNVEV (reference sequence). The CDR3 sequence is 13 residues long. V gave up 10 bases and J gave up 3 bases; unmatched junction bases: 8.

This chain links TRBV4-3 with TRBJ2-1; 12 bases fit TRBD2. Germline V lookup: CDR1 LGHNA, CDR2 YSLEER. The CDR3 totals 17 residues. Trimming took 0 bases from V and 2 from J; bases not matched to a gene: 2. This CDR3 is CASSQDASGRAYNEQFF. CDR3 in DNA: TGCGCCAGCAGCCAAGACGCTAGCGGGAGGGCCTACAATGAGCAGTTCTTC.

The chain links TRBV5-6 to TRBJ2-2; perhaps TRBD1 as D (6 bases). The CDR3 is 12 amino acids. The germline V gene encodes CDR1 SGHDT and CDR2 YYEEEE. Trimming shortened V by 4 bases and J by 5 bases, and 6 bases separated the two germline ends. CDR3 sequence reads: CASSRGTGELFF. Here the CDR3 DNA reads TGTGCCAGCAGCAGGGGGACCGGGGAGCTGTTTTTT.

The chain is built from TRBV6-1 and TRBJ2-2; a weak D match, TRBD1 (6 bases). Trimming cost V 8 bases and J 3 bases, with 13 bases left between them. The CDR3 runs to 14 residues. Germline loops: CDR1 MNHNS, CDR2 SASEGT. Here the CDR3 reads CASVGRGYTGELFF. CDR3 DNA sequence: TGTGCCAGCGTCGGCAGGGGCTACACCGGGGAGCTGTTTTTT.

Remarks on this clone: This CDR3 is also generated by other DNA sequences in the sample. V is TRBV27 and J is TRBJ2-2; D is ambiguous. The V gene's germline CDR1 is MNHEY and CDR2 SMNVEV (reference sequence). The CDR3 length is 12 residues. Trimming stripped 6 bases from V and 5 bases from J, with 7 bases between. The CDR3 DNA reads as TGTGCCAGCAGCCTTCGTACCGGGGAGCTGTTTTTT. Amino acids: CASSLRTGELFF.

The V gene is TRBV7-9, the J gene TRBJ1-1; D gene uncertain. This CDR3 has 13 residues. The ends were cut back, 6 bases at V and 3 bases at J, with 11 bases in the middle. Germline V gives CDR1 SEHNR, CDR2 FQNEAQ (reference sequence). The CDR3 here is CASRQERDTEAFF. Here the CDR3 DNA reads TGTGCCAGCAGGCAAGAGCGCGACACTGAAGCTTTCTTT.

DNA for the CDR3: TGCGCCAGCAGCCCCGGACTGACCTACGAGCAGTACTTC. Translation: CASSPGLTYEQYF. The genes are TRBV4-3 and TRBJ2-7; a possible D gene is TRBD2 (5 bases). Per the germline V gene, CDR1 is LGHNA and CDR2 is YSLEER. The CDR3 has 13 residues. V was pared by 4 bases and J by 2 bases, with 9 bases between.

The V and J genes are TRBV27 and TRBJ2-5; TRBD1 matches at 11 bases. The J segment lost 5 bases and the V segment lost 4 bases, leaving 12 bases of the junction unmatched. Per germline, CDR1 MNHEY and CDR2 SMNVEV (reference sequence). The CDR3 covers 17 residues. The chain's CDR3 is CASSYLGPDRGPETQYF. The CDR3 DNA follows: TGTGCCAGCAGTTACCTAGGGCCGGACAGGGGGCCGGAGACCCAGTACTTC.

The chain joins TRBV10-1 to TRBJ2-3; maybe TRBD1 (6 bases). Germline CDR1 and CDR2: WNHNN and SYGVQD (reference sequence). V was cut by 3 bases and J by 2 bases, with 15 bases left in between. The CDR3 sequence is 16 residues long. CDR3 protein: CASSDPVDSFTDTQYF. CDR3 DNA sequence: TGCGCCAGCAGTGACCCCGTGGACAGTTTCACAGATACGCAGTATTTT.

This clone was seen once. The chain links TRBV19 to TRBJ2-7; TRBD2 aligns across 7 bases. The junction had 10 bases not matched to a gene; V was cut back by 10 bases and J by 4 bases. From germline, CDR1 is LNHDA and CDR2 SQIVND (reference sequence). The CDR3 runs 13 residues. DNA of the CDR3: TGTGCCACCTCGTGGGGGGAGGGTTACGAGCAGTACTTC. It yields the protein CATSWGEGYEQYF.

The rearrangement uses TRBV9 and TRBJ2-3; 8 bases are a match to TRBD2. Germline assignment: CDR1 SGDLS and CDR2 YYNGEE. The CDR3 runs 16 residues. Trimming cost V 2 bases and J 4 bases; bases outside gene matches: 9. CDR3 amino acids: CASSVTSGSGPDTQYF. The CDR3, as DNA: TGTGCCAGCAGCGTTACGAGCGGGAGTGGCCCAGATACGCAGTATTTT.